This passage covers 15 T cell receptor beta chains from one sample sequenced in a study of blood T cell repertoires in COVID-19. Some clones are missing from TCRdb's copy, which holds only in-frame ones; the method was immunoSEQ multiplex PCR. The sample lists approximately 190,000 clones; around 80% were seen once. The sample was peripheral blood. These TCRs come from a human donor in a cohort sampled during active COVID-19.

The genes are TRBV5-1 and TRBJ2-7, with D perhaps matching TRBD1 (5 bases). V was pared by 0 bases and J by 5 bases, with 9 bases between. Looked up from germline, CDR1 is SGHRS and CDR2 is YFSETQ. CDR3 length: 13 residues. CDR3 DNA: TGCGCCAGCAGCTTGGCAGGGTGGGACGAGCAGTACTTC. This gives the protein CASSLAGWDEQYF.

V usage is TRBV5-6 and J usage is TRBJ1-2; no definite D call. The CDR3 totals 19 residues. The germline V and J ends were trimmed by 0 bases and 4 bases, with 25 bases remaining between them. Germline V CDR1 and CDR2: SGHDT, YYEEEE. As DNA, the CDR3 is TGTGCCAGCAGCTTGGATGGGCAGGCGTTTCTTCCTGGCCTCTATGGCTACACCTTC. This codes for CASSLDGQAFLPGLYGYTF.

The chain has TRBV15 and TRBJ2-3, with 12 bases aligning to TRBD1. Losses at the gene ends were 5 bases for V and 5 bases for J; bases not matched to a gene: 20. This CDR3 spans 20 amino acids. Germline CDR1 LNHNV, CDR2 YYDKDF (reference sequence). This CDR3 is CATSDPRGGQGAKVIDTQYF. The CDR3 bases are TGTGCCACCAGCGACCCGCGAGGGGGACAGGGGGCGAAGGTTATAGATACGCAGTATTTT. Full variable domain (remainder filled in from reference TRBV15 and TRBJ2-3): DAMVIQNPRYQVTQFGKPVTLSCSQTLNHNVMYWYQQKSSQAPKLLFHYYDKDFNNEADTPDNFQSRRPNTSFCFLDIRSPGLGDTAMYLCATSDPRGGQGAKVIDTQYFGPGTRLTVL.

This clone was counted at least ten times. The rearrangement joins TRBV30 to TRBJ1-3; perhaps TRBD1 as D (5 bases). Per the germline V gene, CDR1 is GTSNPN and CDR2 is SVGIG (reference sequence). There are 13 residues in the CDR3. The V end was cut by 4 bases, the J end by 2 bases, with 9 bases between. CDR3 sequence: CAWKGPAGNTIYF. The CDR3 coding sequence is TGTGCCTGGAAGGGGCCAGCTGGAAACACCATATATTTT.

The chain employs TRBV2 and TRBJ2-7, with unresolved D. Germline lookup yields CDR1 SNHLY and CDR2 FYNNEI. The V end was cut by 11 bases, the J end by 0 bases, with 11 bases between. The CDR3 is 12 residues long. This CDR3 reads CALRQASYEQYF. CDR3 DNA sequence: TGTGCCCTCAGGCAGGCCTCCTACGAGCAGTACTTC.

The V gene is TRBV27, the J gene TRBJ2-1, with D perhaps matching TRBD1 (5 bases). V lost 3 bases, J lost 2 bases, and 14 bases lay in between. The germline V gene has CDR1 MNHEY and CDR2 SMNVEV (reference sequence). CDR3 length: 16 residues. The DNA for the CDR3 is TGTGCCAGCAGTTTTCTGGGGCCCCCAGCCTACAATGAGCAGTTCTTC. Protein product: CASSFLGPPAYNEQFF.

The chain has TRBV18 and TRBJ2-3, with D possibly matching TRBD2 (5 bases). There are 13 residues in the CDR3. Germline V gene sequence: CDR1 KGHSH, CDR2 LQKENI. With 3 bases removed from V and 5 bases from J, the gap between germline ends came to 9 bases. The CDR3, as DNA: TGTGCCAGCTCACCCTTAAGCGGAGATACGCAGTATTTT. Its translation: CASSPLSGDTQYF.

This chain links TRBV18 with TRBJ1-2; D may be TRBD1 (5 bases). The germline gives CDR1 KGHSH, CDR2 LQKENI. This CDR3 contains 15 residues. Trimming cost V 2 bases and J 0 bases, with 10 bases left between them. CDR3 amino acids: CASSPTGAPNYGYTF. The CDR3 DNA reads TGTGCCAGCTCACCAACAGGAGCGCCTAACTATGGCTACACCTTC.

This clone was seen once. The J gene is TRBJ1-5, the V gene TRBV3-1 (or the pseudogene TRBV3-2); D not resolved. The CDR3 covers 13 residues. Germline V gene lookup returns CDR1 LGHDT and CDR2 YNNKEL (reference sequence). The V gene lost 7 bases and the J gene lost 7 bases, with 14 bases spanning the gap. The CDR3 protein is CASKSEVGQPQHF. The CDR3 DNA follows: TGTGCCAGCAAGTCGGAGGTCGGCCAGCCCCAGCATTTT.

This clone was seen a few times. The chain combines TRBV2 with TRBJ1-5, with D unclear. V lost 1 base and J 10 bases, leaving 17 bases between the germline ends. Germline values: CDR1 SNHLY, CDR2 FYNNEI. This CDR3 is 15 amino acids long. The CDR3 DNA reads TGTGCCAGCAGTGAAGAAGCGGGGATCCAAGGTCCCCAGCATTTT. It specifies CASSEEAGIQGPQHF. Full variable domain (outside the CDR3, taken from reference TRBV2 and TRBJ1-5): EPEVTQTPSHQVTQMGQEVILRCVPISNHLYFYWYRQILGQKVEFLVSFYNNEISEKSEIFDDQFSVERPDGSNFTLKIRSTKLEDSAMYFCASSEEAGIQGPQHFGDGTRLSIL.

The chain combines TRBV12-3 or TRBV12-4 with TRBJ2-5, with D perhaps matching TRBD2 (5 bases). Trimming removed 6 bases from V and 5 bases from J, with 13 bases in between. This CDR3 comprises 13 residues. The chain's CDR3 is CASSFTLAETQYF. The CDR3 coding sequence is TGTGCCAGCAGCTTTACCTTAGCGGAGACCCAGTACTTC.

The V and J genes are TRBV7-8 and TRBJ2-6; D is undetermined. Germline V gene sequence: CDR1 SGHVS, CDR2 FQNEAQ. Between the trimmed V and J ends, which lost 7 bases and 0 bases, there was a span of 4 bases. The CDR3 covers 13 residues. The CDR3 coding sequence is TGTGCCAGCATTCACTCTGGGGCCAACGTCCTGACTTTC. This codes for CASIHSGANVLTF.

V usage is TRBV29-1 and J usage is TRBJ2-7; TRBD2 matches 11 bases. In germline, CDR1 is SQVTM, CDR2 ANQGSEA. Trimming removed 0 bases from V and 6 bases from J; junction bases left unmatched: 7. This CDR3 has 15 residues. CDR3: CSVEEGLAGGGEQYF. In nucleotides, the CDR3 is TGCAGCGTTGAAGAGGGCCTAGCGGGAGGTGGCGAGCAGTACTTC.

This chain uses TRBV7-2 with TRBJ1-6; 9 positions agree with TRBD1. CDR3 size: 16 residues. V was pared by 0 bases and J by 10 bases, with 7 bases of the junction left unmatched. CDR1 and CDR2 from the germline V gene are SGHTA and FQGNSA. The CDR3 coding sequence is TGTGCCAGCAGCTTAGCGCAGACAGGGGGGATATCACCCCTCCACTTT. Translating gives CASSLAQTGGISPLHF.

The table lists this clone with a count of one. The rearrangement uses TRBV2 and TRBJ1-1, with TRBD1 matching 7 bases. The CDR3 length is 13 residues. The trim removed 4 bases at V and 3 bases at J, leaving 2 bases unmatched. The V gene's germline CDR1 is SNHLY and CDR2 FYNNEI. The DNA for the CDR3 is TGTGCCAGCAGTGTAGACAGGGACACTGAAGCTTTCTTT. It translates to CASSVDRDTEAFF.